Shown below are 28 T cell receptor beta chains from a single sample sequenced in a study of blood T cell repertoires in COVID-19. Sequencing was performed with immunoSEQ multiplex PCR; in TCRdb, only in-frame clones are kept and a portion is missing. In the table there are 60,000 to 85,000 clones, roughly 80% of which are singletons. The sequencing input was peripheral blood. The receptors derive from a woman in her sixties with acute or convalescent COVID-19.

V usage is TRBV29-1 and J usage is TRBJ2-7; TRBD2 matches at 8 bases. The CDR3 extends over 12 amino acids. From germline, CDR1 is SQVTM and CDR2 ANQGSEA. The V gene end was trimmed by 2 bases and the J gene end by 5 bases; junction bases not matched to a gene: 2. CDR3 amino acids: CSVESGGDEQYF. The CDR3 nucleotides read TGCAGCGTTGAAAGCGGGGGTGACGAGCAGTACTTC.

This clone was found many times. The rearrangement joins TRBV4-1 to TRBJ1-5; D is unclear. The germline CDR1 and CDR2 sequences are MGHRA and YSYEKL. This CDR3 comprises 15 residues. V was pared by 0 bases and J by 7 bases, with 13 bases between. CDR3 in amino acids: CASSQDYGPRQPQHF. CDR3 nucleotide sequence: TGCGCCAGCAGCCAAGATTACGGCCCGAGGCAGCCCCAGCATTTT.

The genes are TRBV6-5 and TRBJ2-1; D gene unclear. Per the germline V gene, CDR1 is MNHEY and CDR2 is SVGAGI. This CDR3 has 14 residues. With 6 bases removed from V and 5 bases from J, the gap between germline ends came to 14 bases. This CDR3 is CASRASLAHNEQFF. DNA of the CDR3: TGTGCCAGCAGGGCAAGTTTGGCCCACAATGAGCAGTTCTTC.

This clone was counted between two and nine times. The genes are TRBV4-2 and TRBJ2-7; D is possibly TRBD1 (6 bases). V dropped 0 bases and J dropped 5 bases, with 8 bases sitting between them. The CDR3 covers 13 residues. Germline loops: CDR1 LGHNA, CDR2 YNFKEQ. The CDR3 sequence: CASSQEEGDEQYV. CDR3 DNA sequence: TGTGCCAGCAGCCAAGAAGAGGGGGACGAGCAGTACGTC.

The genes are TRBV30 and TRBJ2-7, with 7 nucleotides matching TRBD1. The CDR3 contains 14 residues. Germline CDR1 reads GTSNPN; CDR2 reads SVGIG (reference sequence). Losses at the gene ends were 4 bases for V and 3 bases for J; bases not matched to a gene: 9. The CDR3 reads CAWTRKGAGYEQYF. The CDR3 coding sequence is TGTGCCTGGACCCGCAAGGGGGCCGGCTACGAGCAGTACTTC.

The chain has TRBV18 and TRBJ1-4; D remains ambiguous. The CDR3 totals 15 residues. From germline, CDR1 is KGHSH and CDR2 LQKENI. V was pared by 3 bases and J by 7 bases, with 15 bases between. CDR3: CASSPGRGQSEKLFF. DNA of the CDR3: TGTGCCAGCTCACCGGGTAGAGGGCAGAGTGAAAAACTGTTTTTT.

The rearrangement joins TRBV5-6 to TRBJ1-4; D possibly corresponds to TRBD1 (5 bases). This CDR3 has 16 residues. Trimming cost V 0 bases and J 3 bases, with 12 bases left between them. Germline V gene data show CDR1 as SGHDT and CDR2 as YYEEEE. The CDR3 region has the DNA TGTGCCAGCAGCTTGGTTAACCAGGGTCCTAATGAAAAACTGTTTTTT. As protein: CASSLVNQGPNEKLFF.

The chain carries TRBV19 and TRBJ2-3; 9 positions agree with TRBD2. The CDR3 is made up of 17 amino acids. Trimming at V came to 4 bases and at J to 3 bases, leaving 11 bases not matched to a gene. Per germline, CDR1 LNHDA and CDR2 SQIVND (reference sequence). The CDR3 here is CASSSNNVAGETDTQYF. The CDR3 DNA reads TGTGCCAGTAGTAGTAACAATGTAGCGGGGGAAACAGATACGCAGTATTTT.

The V and J genes are TRBV19 and TRBJ1-6; 7 bases line up with TRBD1. CDR3 length equals 15 residues. J gave up 4 bases and V 4 bases, and 4 bases lay outside the gene matches. Germline loops: CDR1 LNHDA, CDR2 SQIVND (reference sequence). CDR3: CASSKGTAYNSPLHF. CDR3 sequence (DNA): TGTGCCAGTAGTAAGGGGACAGCGTATAATTCACCCCTCCACTTT.

This chain links TRBV29-1 with TRBJ2-1; 8 bases fit TRBD1. Germline V gene data show CDR1 as SQVTM and CDR2 as ANQGSEA. The CDR3 runs 15 residues. V was clipped by 2 bases and J by 2 bases; unmatched bases: 5. The CDR3 DNA sequence: TGCAGCGTTGAACCCGACAGGGGTACCTACAATGAGCAGTTCTTC. Translated, it gives CSVEPDRGTYNEQFF.

This chain uses TRBV5-1 with TRBJ1-2; TRBD1 agrees at 8 bases. The junction had 6 bases not matched to a gene; V was cut back by 4 bases and J by 4 bases. CDR3 length: 14 amino acids. The germline V gene has CDR1 SGHRS and CDR2 YFSETQ. The CDR3 sequence: CASSGDGTGYGYTF. The CDR3 nucleotides are TGCGCCAGCAGCGGAGACGGGACAGGCTATGGCTACACCTTC.

This clone was seen only once. The chain links TRBV9 to TRBJ2-2; D not resolved. Germline V lookup: CDR1 SGDLS, CDR2 YYNGEE. V was cut by 4 bases and J by 0 bases, with 13 bases left in between. The CDR3 sequence is 16 residues long. Written as DNA, the CDR3 is TGTGCCAGCAGCAATCAGGTGAAGGCGAACACCGGGGAGCTGTTTTTT. This translates into CASSNQVKANTGELFF.

This clone was seen a single time. This sequence joins TRBV21-1 and TRBJ2-2; TRBD1, the table's D call, was not compared with the DNA. TRBV21-1 is designated a pseudogene. The CDR3 totals 16 residues. The CDR3 region is CASSKEGHKNTGELFF. DNA of the CDR3: TGTGCCAGCAGCAAAGAGGGGCACAAGAACACCGGGGAGCTGTTTTTT.

V is TRBV9 and J is TRBJ1-5, with TRBD1 identical over 11 bases. Trimming removed 3 bases from V and 3 bases from J; junction bases left unmatched: 2. Germline V gene data show CDR1 as SGDLS and CDR2 as YYNGEE. The length of the CDR3 is 15 residues. CDR3 protein: CASSGGQGANQPQHF. The CDR3 nucleotides are TGTGCCAGCAGCGGAGGACAGGGGGCCAATCAGCCCCAGCATTTT.

The chain recombines TRBV7-2 with TRBJ1-2, with TRBD1 identical over 8 bases. Trimming removed 6 bases from V and 6 bases from J; junction bases left unmatched: 12. Germline V CDR1 and CDR2: SGHTA, FQGNSA. The CDR3 extends over 15 amino acids. CDR3 in DNA: TGTGCCAGCAGTCAAACGACAGGGGAAGATAATGGCTACACCTTC. It translates to CASSQTTGEDNGYTF.

A few counts support this clone. The rearrangement uses TRBV11-2 and TRBJ2-2; weak D call: TRBD2 (6 bases). V shed 6 bases and J shed 7 bases, with 15 bases lying between them. The CDR3 has 14 amino acids. Per the germline V gene, CDR1 is SGHAT and CDR2 is FQNNGV. The CDR3 protein is CASSRLVMHGELFF. The DNA for the CDR3 is TGTGCCAGCAGTCGACTAGTTATGCACGGGGAGCTGTTTTTT.

The chain recombines TRBV19 with TRBJ2-7; possibly TRBD1 for D (5 bases). Per the germline V gene, CDR1 is LNHDA and CDR2 is SQIVND (reference sequence). The CDR3 spans 13 residues. V lost 6 bases to trimming and J lost 0 bases, with 9 bases between them. Here the CDR3 DNA reads TGTGCCAGTAGACAGGCGAGCTCCTACGAGCAGTACTTC. Protein product: CASRQASSYEQYF.

The sample holds one count of this clone. The CDR3 nucleotides read TGTGCCAGTAGTATTAAGGCAGGGGCAGATACGCAGTATTTT. Translated, it gives CASSIKAGADTQYF. The chain recombines TRBV19 with TRBJ2-3, with D possibly matching TRBD1 (6 bases). CDR1 is LNHDA, CDR2 SQIVND, per germline (reference sequence). This CDR3 spans 14 amino acids. V dropped 3 bases and J dropped 4 bases, with 11 bases sitting between them.

This clone was detected only a few times. The chain combines TRBV30 with TRBJ2-6; no definite D call. The CDR3 has 14 residues. V was clipped by 2 bases and J by 0 bases, with 5 bases between them. Germline V gives CDR1 GTSNPN, CDR2 SVGIG (reference sequence). DNA for the CDR3: TGTGCCTGGAGTTTCGTCTCTGGGGCCAACGTCCTGACTTTC. Translated: CAWSFVSGANVLTF. Variable domain in full (rest from reference TRBV30 and TRBJ2-6): SQTIHQWPATLVQPVGSPLSLECTVEGTSNPNLYWYRQAAGRGLQLLFYSVGIGQISSEVPQNLSASRPQDRQFILSSKKLLLSDSGFYLCAWSFVSGANVLTFGAGSRLTVL.

In the case of this clone: The sample holds other DNA sequences that translate to the same CDR3. The chain employs TRBV3-1 (or the pseudogene TRBV3-2) and TRBJ2-7; 8 positions agree with TRBD1. V shed 4 bases and J 1 base; nucleotides not matched to a gene: 3. The germline V gene has CDR1 LGHDT and CDR2 YNNKEL (reference sequence). CDR3 length: 14 amino acids. This chain's CDR3 is CASSRTGRSYEQYF. CDR3 nucleotide sequence: TGTGCCAGCAGCCGGACAGGGAGGTCCTACGAGCAGTACTTC.

The chain joins TRBV5-6 to TRBJ2-2; the D gene is possibly TRBD1 (6 bases). Germline CDR1 is SGHDT and CDR2 is YYEEEE. This CDR3 spans 18 amino acids. V was shortened by 0 bases and J by 4 bases, with 19 bases between the two germline ends. The CDR3 DNA follows: TGTGCCAGCAGCTTGGCCGCCCGGGACAACTACTTCACCGGGGAGCTGTTTTTT. It translates to CASSLAARDNYFTGELFF.

V gene TRBV5-1 combines with J gene TRBJ1-1; D is ambiguous. The CDR3 has 14 amino acids. CDR1 and CDR2 (germline): SGHRS, YFSETQ. V was trimmed by 0 bases and J by 1 base, leaving 7 bases between them. CDR3: CASSLGAGNTEAFF. CDR3 DNA sequence: TGCGCCAGCAGCTTGGGCGCAGGGAACACTGAAGCTTTCTTT.

The genes are TRBV5-5 and TRBJ2-3; the D is unclear. Germline V gene lookup returns CDR1 SGHKS and CDR2 YYEKEE (reference sequence). This CDR3 is 13 amino acids long. Between the trimmed V and J ends, which lost 1 base and 1 base, there was a span of 4 bases. The CDR3 loop reads CASSLTGTDTQYF. The CDR3 DNA follows: TGTGCCAGCAGCTTGACAGGCACAGATACGCAGTATTTT.

The gene calls are TRBV3-1 (or the pseudogene TRBV3-2) and TRBJ2-5; D is possibly TRBD1 (6 bases). Trimming stripped 2 bases from V and 9 bases from J, with 10 bases between. Germline V gene data show CDR1 as LGHDT and CDR2 as YNNKEL (reference sequence). The CDR3 has 12 residues. CDR3 in DNA: TGTGCCAGCAGCCAACCCGAGGGGGCCCAGTACTTC. It yields the protein CASSQPEGAQYF.

The rearrangement uses TRBV2 and TRBJ1-5; no clear D gene. Deletions cut 7 bases from V and 3 bases from J, with 16 bases between. The CDR3 length is 15 residues. Germline-derived CDR1 and CDR2 are SNHLY and FYNNEI. The CDR3 DNA reads as TGTGCCAGCAAGAGCTCCGAGGCGGACAATCAGCCCCAGCATTTT. This translates into CASKSSEADNQPQHF.

The chain has TRBV19 and TRBJ1-2, with 9 bases that match TRBD1. CDR1 and CDR2 from the germline V gene are LNHDA and SQIVND (reference sequence). The V gene end was trimmed by 5 bases and the J gene end by 7 bases; junction bases not matched to a gene: 8. The CDR3 totals 14 residues. CDR3 protein: CASSALQGAGGYTF. As DNA, the CDR3 is TGTGCCAGTAGTGCCTTACAGGGGGCAGGTGGCTACACCTTC.

This chain uses TRBV12-5 with TRBJ2-5, with 7 bases aligning to TRBD1. This CDR3 region has 14 residues. In germline, CDR1 is LGHNT, CDR2 FRNRAP. The junction had 2 bases not matched to a gene; V was cut back by 1 base and J by 3 bases. The CDR3 sequence is CASGLGQGKETQYF. The CDR3 DNA sequence: TGTGCTAGTGGTTTGGGACAGGGAAAAGAGACCCAGTACTTC.

The V gene is TRBV30, the J gene TRBJ1-2; the D gene is possibly TRBD1 (6 bases). The CDR3 contains 14 residues. V gave up 0 bases and J gave up 6 bases, with 14 bases separating them. Germline V gene lookup returns CDR1 GTSNPN and CDR2 SVGIG (reference sequence). The CDR3, as DNA: TGTGCCTGGAGTGTCAACAGGGTTTCCAATGGCTACACCTTC. Its translation: CAWSVNRVSNGYTF.